Detailed here is one TCR beta chain. No antigen is known for it. There are no base qualities to consult, and no much larger clone falls within one base. The CDR3 regions of human TCRbeta chains were analyzed by immunosequencing. On the study's bioinformatics: TCRs in the repertoires were matched against a reference library of SARS-CoV-2-specific TCRs that had been generated with the MIRA antigen-specificity platform. Breadth was defined as the fraction of unique TCRs that were SARS-CoV-2-associated. Depth was defined as the fraction of total T cells that were SARS-CoV-2-associated. Using the MIRA data, each spike-specific TCR was assigned both to the spike region to which the TCR was reactive and to a CD4 or CD8 class. Log10-transformed breadth and depth values were compared by one-way ANOVA with Sidak's multiple comparisons tests. Drawn from immuneACCESS, this table holds only the in-frame rearrangements with V and J called that TCRdb kept. Clones are partly lost; checked studies trace under half to an unresolved V gene and leave the rest unexplained. That table furnishes V, J and clone size, whereas the DNA furnished D and trimming. Counted in this sample were more than 80,000 clones; around 90% of them appeared once. Clones ranked in the top ten supply around 5.8% of the sample.

The trim is 2 bases for V and 1 base for J, with a gap of 12 bases between the germline ends. CDR1 and CDR2 are drawn from the germline V gene (reference sequence): SGHNT, YYREEE. From the cysteine through the phenylalanine, the CDR3 covers 16 amino acids. The read is trimmed to its CDR3 DNA, 48 bases read in frame from base 1. These data are taken from a study of T cell responses to AZD1222 COVID-19 vaccine (dated by TCRdb to about 2021). For the wider study: AZD1222 recipients whose second dose came at about 4 weeks and those whose second dose came at about 12 weeks were combined into one group, since spike-specific TCR depth and breadth did not differ between the two schedules. A total of 230 to 250 trial participants underwent TCR sequencing, of whom 200 to 220 had received two doses of AZD1222 and approximately 25 had received two doses of the MenACWY control vaccine. Trial participants were enrolled into age subgroups of 18-55, 56-69 and 70-plus years, which contained 148, 28 and 57 TCR-sequenced participants, respectively.

In light of the paper, this sample's time point label describes: baseline before first vaccination. Vaccinee samples came from UK trials COV001 and COV002, including a single-blind randomized controlled phase 2/3 trial of AZD1222 (ChAdOx1 nCoV-19) in healthy adults. For TCRbeta chain sequencing, PBMC samples were collected from trial participants at day 0 and at day 28 after the second dose. Broader findings and caveats from the paper: Participants were mostly white British, with more females than males. The authors suggested clonal diversity may have been underestimated. The 56-69-year group was small, and its depth increase did not reach significance, likely because of low power. Only five to seven AZD1222 recipients were SARS-CoV-2 seropositive at baseline, limiting conclusions about previously exposed vaccinees. Vaccine-associated CD4 TCRs spanned the whole spike protein, with dominant responses in regions 160-218 and 743-854. Spike-specific TCR breadth and depth rose significantly after two AZD1222 doses compared with day 0 and with MenACWY recipients. No day 14 peak-response samples were available, so repertoires were characterized only after the peak T cell response. Reportedly, almost half of the unique spike-specific TCRs recognized epitopes lying outside the regions that are mutated in the B.1.351 and B.1.1.7 variants.

The rearranged segments are TRBV5-4 and TRBJ2-2; the D gene assignment is ambiguous. The origin of this receptor is an adult in good health. Specimen: peripheral blood, collected on day 0 of AZD1222 vaccination. The CDR3 has the sequence CASSFNIPWNTGELFF. The sequence in DNA is TGTGCCAGCAGCTTCAATATCCCCTGGAACACCGGGGAGCTGTTTTTT.